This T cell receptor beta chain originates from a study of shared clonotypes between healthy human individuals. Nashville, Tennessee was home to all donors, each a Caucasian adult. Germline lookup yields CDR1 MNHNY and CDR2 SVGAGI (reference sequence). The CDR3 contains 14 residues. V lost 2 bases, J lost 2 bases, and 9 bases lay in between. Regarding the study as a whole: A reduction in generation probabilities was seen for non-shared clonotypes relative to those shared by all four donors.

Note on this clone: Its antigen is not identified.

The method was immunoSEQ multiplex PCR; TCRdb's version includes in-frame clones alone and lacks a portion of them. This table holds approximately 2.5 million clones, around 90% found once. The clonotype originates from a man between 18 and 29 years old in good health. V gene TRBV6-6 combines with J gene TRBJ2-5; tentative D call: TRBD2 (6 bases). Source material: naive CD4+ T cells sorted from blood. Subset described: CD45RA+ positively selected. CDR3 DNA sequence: TGTGCCAGCAGTTACCGGGAGAGTCAAGAGACCCAGTACTTC. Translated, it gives CASSYRESQETQYF.